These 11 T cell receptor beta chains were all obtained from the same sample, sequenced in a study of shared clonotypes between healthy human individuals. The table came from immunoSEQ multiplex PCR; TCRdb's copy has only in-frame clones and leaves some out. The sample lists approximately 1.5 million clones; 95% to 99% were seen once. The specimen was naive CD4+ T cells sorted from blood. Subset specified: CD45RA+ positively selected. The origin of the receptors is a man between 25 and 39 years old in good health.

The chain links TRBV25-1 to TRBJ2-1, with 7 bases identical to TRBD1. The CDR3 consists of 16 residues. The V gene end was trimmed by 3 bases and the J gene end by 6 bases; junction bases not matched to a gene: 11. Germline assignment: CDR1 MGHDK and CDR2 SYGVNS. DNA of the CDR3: TGTGCCAGCAGTGAGATAGGGGGCGCCTGGGGCAATGAGCAGTTCTTC. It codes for CASSEIGGAWGNEQFF. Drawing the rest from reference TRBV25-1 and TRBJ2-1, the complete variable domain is EADIYQTPRYLVIGTGKKITLECSQTMGHDKMYWYQQDPGMELHLIHYSYGVNSTEKGDLSSESTVSRIRTEHFPLTLESARPSHTSQYLCASSEIGGAWGNEQFFGPGTRLTVL.

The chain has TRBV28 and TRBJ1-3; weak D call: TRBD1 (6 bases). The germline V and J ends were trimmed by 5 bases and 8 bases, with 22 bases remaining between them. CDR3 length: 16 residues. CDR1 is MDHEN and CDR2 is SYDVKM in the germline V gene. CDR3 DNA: TGTGCCAGCAGTGAACATACACAGGGTCGAGGGCACACCATATATTTT. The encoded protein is CASSEHTQGRGHTIYF.

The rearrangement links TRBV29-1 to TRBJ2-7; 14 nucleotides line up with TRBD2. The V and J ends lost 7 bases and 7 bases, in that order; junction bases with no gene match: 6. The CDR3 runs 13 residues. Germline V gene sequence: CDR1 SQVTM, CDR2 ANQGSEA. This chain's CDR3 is CSAGTSGSWEQYF. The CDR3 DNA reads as TGCAGCGCCGGGACTAGCGGGAGCTGGGAGCAGTACTTC.

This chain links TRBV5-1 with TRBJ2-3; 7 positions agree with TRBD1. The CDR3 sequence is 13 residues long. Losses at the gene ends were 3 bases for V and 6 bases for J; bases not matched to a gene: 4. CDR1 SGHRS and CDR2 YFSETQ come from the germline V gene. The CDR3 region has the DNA TGCGCCAGCAGCTCGGACAGGTTCGATACGCAGTATTTT. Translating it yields CASSSDRFDTQYF.

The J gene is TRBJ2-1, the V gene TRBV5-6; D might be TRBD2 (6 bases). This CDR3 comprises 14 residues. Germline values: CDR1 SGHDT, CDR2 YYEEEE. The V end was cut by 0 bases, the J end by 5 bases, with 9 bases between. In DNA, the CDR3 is TGTGCCAGCAGCTTGGTGATAGCGGACAATGAGCAGTTCTTC. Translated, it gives CASSLVIADNEQFF.

CDR3: CASSLLVGSGNTIYF. CDR3 coding DNA: TGTGCCAGCAGCTTACTGGTCGGCTCTGGAAACACCATATATTTT. The chain links TRBV5-5 to TRBJ1-3; D is ambiguous. This CDR3 has 15 residues. The germline gives CDR1 SGHKS, CDR2 YYEKEE (reference sequence). Trimming cost V 2 bases and J 0 bases, with 9 bases left between them.

The DNA of the CDR3 is TGTGCCAGCTCGCCTATCCCCTTTGGAACCTCTGGAAACACCATATATTTT. Translating it yields CASSPIPFGTSGNTIYF. The chain combines TRBV18 with TRBJ1-3; D unresolved. The CDR3 has 17 amino acids. The V end was cut by 6 bases, the J end by 0 bases, with 18 bases between. Germline V gene lookup returns CDR1 KGHSH and CDR2 LQKENI.

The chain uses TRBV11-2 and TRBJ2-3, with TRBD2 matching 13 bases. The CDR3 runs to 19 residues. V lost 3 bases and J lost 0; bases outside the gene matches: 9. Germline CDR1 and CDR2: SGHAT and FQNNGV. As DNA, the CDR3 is TGTGCCAGCAGCTTGACTAGCGGGAGGACCATCACTAGCACAGATACGCAGTATTTT. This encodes CASSLTSGRTITSTDTQYF. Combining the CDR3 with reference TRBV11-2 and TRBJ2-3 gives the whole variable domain EAGVAQSPRYKIIEKRQSVAFWCNPISGHATLYWYQQILGQGPKLLIQFQNNGVVDDSQLPKDRFSAERLKGVDSTLKIQPAKLEDSAVYLCASSLTSGRTITSTDTQYFGPGTRLTVL.

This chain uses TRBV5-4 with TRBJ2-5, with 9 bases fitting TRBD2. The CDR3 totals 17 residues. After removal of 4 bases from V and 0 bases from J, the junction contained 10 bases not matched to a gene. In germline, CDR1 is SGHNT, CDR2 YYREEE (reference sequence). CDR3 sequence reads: CASSPGLANRYQETQYF. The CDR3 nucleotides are TGTGCCAGCAGCCCGGGACTAGCTAATCGGTACCAAGAGACCCAGTACTTC.

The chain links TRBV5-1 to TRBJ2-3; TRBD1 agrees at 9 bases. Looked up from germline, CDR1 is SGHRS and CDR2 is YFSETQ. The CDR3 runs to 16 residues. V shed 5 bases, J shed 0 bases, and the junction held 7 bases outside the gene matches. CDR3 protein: CASRLGTGISTDTQYF. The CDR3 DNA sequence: TGCGCCAGCAGGCTCGGGACAGGGATTAGCACAGATACGCAGTATTTT.

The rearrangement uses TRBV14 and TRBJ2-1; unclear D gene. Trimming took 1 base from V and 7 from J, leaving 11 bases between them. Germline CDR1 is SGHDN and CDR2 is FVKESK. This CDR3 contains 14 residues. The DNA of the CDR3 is TGTGCCAGCAGCCAAGGACTCCTGAGGAATGAGCAGTTCTTC. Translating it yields CASSQGLLRNEQFF.